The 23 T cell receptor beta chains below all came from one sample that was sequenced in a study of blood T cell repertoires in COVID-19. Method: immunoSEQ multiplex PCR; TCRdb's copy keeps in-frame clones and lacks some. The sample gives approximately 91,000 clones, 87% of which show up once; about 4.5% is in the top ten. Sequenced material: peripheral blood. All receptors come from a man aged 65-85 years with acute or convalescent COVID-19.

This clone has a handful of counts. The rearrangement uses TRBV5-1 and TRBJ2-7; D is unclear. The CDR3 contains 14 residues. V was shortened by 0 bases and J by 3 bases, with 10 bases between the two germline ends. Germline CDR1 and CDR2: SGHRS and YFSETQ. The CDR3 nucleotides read TGCGCCAGCAGCTTGGTTCCAGATTACTACGAGCAGTACGTC. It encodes CASSLVPDYYEQYV.

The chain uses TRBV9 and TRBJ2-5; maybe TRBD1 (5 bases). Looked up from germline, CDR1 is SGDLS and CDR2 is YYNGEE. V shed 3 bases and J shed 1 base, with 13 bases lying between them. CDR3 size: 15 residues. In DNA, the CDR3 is TGTGCCAGCAGCGAGATAGCAGGGATCCAAGAGACCCAGTACTTC. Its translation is CASSEIAGIQETQYF.

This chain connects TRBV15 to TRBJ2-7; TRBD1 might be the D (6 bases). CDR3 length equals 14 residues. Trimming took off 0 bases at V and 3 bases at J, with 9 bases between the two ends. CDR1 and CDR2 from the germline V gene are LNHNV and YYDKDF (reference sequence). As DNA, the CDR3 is TGTGCCACCAGCAGAGAACAGGGCGGCTACGAGCAGTACTTC. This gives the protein CATSREQGGYEQYF.

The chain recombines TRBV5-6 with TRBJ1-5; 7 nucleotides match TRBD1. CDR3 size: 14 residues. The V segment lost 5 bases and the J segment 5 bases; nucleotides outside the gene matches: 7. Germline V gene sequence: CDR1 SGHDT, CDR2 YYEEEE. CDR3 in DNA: TGTGCCAGCAGTGGAGACAGGGACGATCAGCCCCAGCATTTT. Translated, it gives CASSGDRDDQPQHF.

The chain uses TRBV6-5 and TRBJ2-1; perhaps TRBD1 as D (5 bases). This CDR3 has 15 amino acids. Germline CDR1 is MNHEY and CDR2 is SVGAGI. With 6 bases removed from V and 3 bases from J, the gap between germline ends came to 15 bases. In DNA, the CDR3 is TGTGCCAGCAGCATCGGACAAAGGAACTACAATGAGCAGTTCTTC. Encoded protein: CASSIGQRNYNEQFF.

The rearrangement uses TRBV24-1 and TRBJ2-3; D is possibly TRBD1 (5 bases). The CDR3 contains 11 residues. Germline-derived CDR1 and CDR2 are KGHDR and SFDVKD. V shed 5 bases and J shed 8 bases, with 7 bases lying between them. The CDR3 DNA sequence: TGTGCCACCAGTGGGCAGGGTACGCAGTATTTT. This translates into CATSGQGTQYF.

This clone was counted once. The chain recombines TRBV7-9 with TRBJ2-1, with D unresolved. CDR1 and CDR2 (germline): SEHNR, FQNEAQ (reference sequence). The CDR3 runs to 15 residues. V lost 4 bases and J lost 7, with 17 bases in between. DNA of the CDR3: TGTGCCAGCAGCTCCAGGAATCGTGGTGGGAATGAGCAGTTCTTC. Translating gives CASSSRNRGGNEQFF.

CDR3 in DNA: TGCGCCAGCAGCCAAGGTATCACTTCCCTATACAATGAGCAGTTCTTC. Translating it yields CASSQGITSLYNEQFF. The chain links TRBV4-1 to TRBJ2-1; the D is unclear. Germline loops: CDR1 MGHRA, CDR2 YSYEKL. The V and J ends lost 1 base and 4 bases respectively, with 14 bases between them. The CDR3 runs to 16 residues.

CDR3 DNA sequence: TGTGCCAGCAGTGTGAGACCTGGGACAGGGCCCGAGTTACCCCTCCACTTT. As protein: CASSVRPGTGPELPLHF. V usage is TRBV6-1 and J usage is TRBJ1-6, with 9 positions matching TRBD1. The junction had 16 bases not matched to a gene; V was cut back by 4 bases and J by 12 bases. This CDR3 has 17 residues. Germline loops: CDR1 MNHNS, CDR2 SASEGT.

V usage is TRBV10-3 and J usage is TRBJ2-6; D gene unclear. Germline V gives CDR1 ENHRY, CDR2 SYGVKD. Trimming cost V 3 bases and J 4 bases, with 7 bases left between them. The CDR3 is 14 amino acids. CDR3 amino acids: CAISEQLGANVLTF. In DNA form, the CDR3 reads TGTGCCATCAGTGAACAGCTCGGGGCCAACGTCCTGACTTTC.

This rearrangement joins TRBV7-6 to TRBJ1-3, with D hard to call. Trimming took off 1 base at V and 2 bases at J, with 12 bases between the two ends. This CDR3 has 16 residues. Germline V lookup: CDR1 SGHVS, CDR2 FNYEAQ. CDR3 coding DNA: TGTGCCAGCAGCTTAGGGAGTACGGCGGCTGGAAACACCATATATTTT. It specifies CASSLGSTAAGNTIYF.

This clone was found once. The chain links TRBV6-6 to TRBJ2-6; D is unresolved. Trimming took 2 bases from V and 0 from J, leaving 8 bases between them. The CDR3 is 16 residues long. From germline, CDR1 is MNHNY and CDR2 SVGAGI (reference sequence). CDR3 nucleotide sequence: TGTGCCAGCAGTTACAGCACGAGCTCTGGGGCCAACGTCCTGACTTTC. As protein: CASSYSTSSGANVLTF.

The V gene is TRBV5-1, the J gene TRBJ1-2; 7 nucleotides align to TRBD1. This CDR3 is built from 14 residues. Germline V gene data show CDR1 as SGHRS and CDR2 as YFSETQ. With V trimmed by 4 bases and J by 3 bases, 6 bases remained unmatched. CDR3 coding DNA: TGCGCCAGCAGCGCCCGACAGGGAGACTATGGCTACACCTTC. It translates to CASSARQGDYGYTF.

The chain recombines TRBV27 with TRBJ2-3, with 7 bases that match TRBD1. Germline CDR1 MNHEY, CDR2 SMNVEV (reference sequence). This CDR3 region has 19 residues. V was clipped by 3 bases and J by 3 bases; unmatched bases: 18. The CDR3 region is CASSFLKDSRTGWTDTQYF. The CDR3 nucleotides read TGTGCCAGCAGTTTTCTGAAGGATTCCCGGACAGGATGGACAGATACGCAGTATTTT.

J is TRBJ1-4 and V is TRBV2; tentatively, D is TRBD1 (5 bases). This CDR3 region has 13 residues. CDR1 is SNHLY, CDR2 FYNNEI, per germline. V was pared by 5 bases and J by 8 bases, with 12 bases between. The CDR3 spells CASSSGGEEKLFF. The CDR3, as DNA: TGTGCCAGCAGTTCCGGGGGTGAGGAAAAACTGTTTTTT.

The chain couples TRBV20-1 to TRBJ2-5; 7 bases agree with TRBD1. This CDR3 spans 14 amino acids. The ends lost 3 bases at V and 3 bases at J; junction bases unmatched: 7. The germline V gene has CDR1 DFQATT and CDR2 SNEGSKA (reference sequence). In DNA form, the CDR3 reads TGCAGTGCTAGTGACATAGGGGGCGAAGAGACCCAGTACTTC. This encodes CSASDIGGEETQYF.

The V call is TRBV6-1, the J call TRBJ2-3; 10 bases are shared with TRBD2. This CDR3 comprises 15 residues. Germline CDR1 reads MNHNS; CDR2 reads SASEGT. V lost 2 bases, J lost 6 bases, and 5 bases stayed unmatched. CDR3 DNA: TGTGCCAGCAGTGAATCAGCGGGGGGGCGTGATACGCAGTATTTT. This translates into CASSESAGGRDTQYF.

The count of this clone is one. CDR3 DNA sequence: TGTGCCAGCTCACTAGGGACTGCCCTTAGAGGCTACACCTTC. Translation: CASSLGTALRGYTF. The chain carries TRBV18 and TRBJ1-2; possible D gene TRBD1, 5 bases. The V gene lost 4 bases and the J gene lost 8 bases, with 17 bases spanning the gap. CDR3 size: 14 residues. Germline V gene data show CDR1 as KGHSH and CDR2 as LQKENI.

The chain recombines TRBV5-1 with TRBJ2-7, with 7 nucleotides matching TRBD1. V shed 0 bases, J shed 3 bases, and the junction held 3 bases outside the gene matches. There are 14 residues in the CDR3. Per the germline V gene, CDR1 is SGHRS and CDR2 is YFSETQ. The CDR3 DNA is TGCGCCAGCAGCTTGGGACAGGGAGTCTACGAGCAGTACTTC. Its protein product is CASSLGQGVYEQYF.

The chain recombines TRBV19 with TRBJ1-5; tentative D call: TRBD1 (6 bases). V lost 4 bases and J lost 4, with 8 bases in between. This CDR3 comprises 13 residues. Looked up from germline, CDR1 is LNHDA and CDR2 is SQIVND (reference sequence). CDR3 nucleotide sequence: TGTGCCAGTAGTACTCAGGGGAATCAGCCCCAGCATTTT. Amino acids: CASSTQGNQPQHF.

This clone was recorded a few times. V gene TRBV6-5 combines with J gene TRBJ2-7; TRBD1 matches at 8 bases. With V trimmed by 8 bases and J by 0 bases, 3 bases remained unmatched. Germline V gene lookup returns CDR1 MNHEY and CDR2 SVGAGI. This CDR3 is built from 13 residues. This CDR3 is CASSQGDSYEQYV. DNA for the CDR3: TGTGCCAGCTCACAGGGGGACTCCTACGAGCAGTACGTC.

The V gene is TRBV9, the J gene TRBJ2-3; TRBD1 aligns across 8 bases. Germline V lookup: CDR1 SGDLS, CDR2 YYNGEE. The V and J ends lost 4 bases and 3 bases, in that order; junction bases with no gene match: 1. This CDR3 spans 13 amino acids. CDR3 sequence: CASSRQGTDTQYF. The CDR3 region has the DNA TGTGCCAGCAGCAGACAGGGGACAGATACGCAGTATTTT. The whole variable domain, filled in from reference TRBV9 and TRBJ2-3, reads DSGVTQTPKHLITATGQRVTLRCSPRSGDLSVYWYQQSLDQGLQFLIQYYNGEERAKGNILERFSAQQFPDLHSELNLSSLELGDSALYFCASSRQGTDTQYFGPGTRLTVL.

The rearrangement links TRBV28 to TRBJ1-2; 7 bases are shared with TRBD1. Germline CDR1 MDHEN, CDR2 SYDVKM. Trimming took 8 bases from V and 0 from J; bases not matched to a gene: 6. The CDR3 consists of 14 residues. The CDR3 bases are TGTGCCAGCGGAACAGGGGTGGCTAACTATGGCTACACCTTC. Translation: CASGTGVANYGYTF.